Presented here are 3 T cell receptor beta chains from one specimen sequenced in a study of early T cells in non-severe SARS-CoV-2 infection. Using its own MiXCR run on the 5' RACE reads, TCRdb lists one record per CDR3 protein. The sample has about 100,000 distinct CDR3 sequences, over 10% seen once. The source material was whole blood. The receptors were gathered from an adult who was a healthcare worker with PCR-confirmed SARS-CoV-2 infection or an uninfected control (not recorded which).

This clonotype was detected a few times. CDR3: CASSLHRGQDAKNIQYF. For the CDR3, the DNA is TGTGCCAGCAGTCTCCACAGGGGACAGGACGCCAAAAACATTCAGTACTTC. This sequence joins TRBV28 and TRBJ2-4, with TRBD1 identical over 8 bases. The trim removed 5 bases at V and 1 base at J, leaving 10 bases unmatched. This CDR3 is 17 amino acids long. Per the germline V gene, CDR1 is MDHEN and CDR2 is SYDVKM. Supplemented by reference TRBV28 and TRBJ2-4, the full variable domain reads DVKVTQSSRYLVKRTGEKVFLECVQDMDHENMFWYRQDPGLGLRLIYFSYDVKMKEKGDIPEGYSVSREKKERFSLILESASTNQTSMYLCASSLHRGQDAKNIQYFGAGTRLSVL.

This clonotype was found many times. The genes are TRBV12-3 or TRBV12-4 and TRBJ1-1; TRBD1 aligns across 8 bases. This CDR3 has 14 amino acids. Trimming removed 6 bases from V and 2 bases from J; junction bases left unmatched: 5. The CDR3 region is CASSGQGLNTEAFF. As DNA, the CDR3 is TGTGCCAGCAGCGGACAGGGCCTAAACACTGAAGCTTTCTTT.

CDR3 region: CSASSDDYEQYF. As DNA, the CDR3 is TGCAGTGCTAGTTCGGACGACTACGAGCAGTACTTC. The chain links TRBV20-1 to TRBJ2-7; no reliable D call. Trimming took off 3 bases at V and 3 bases at J, with 9 bases between the two ends. In germline, CDR1 is DFQATT, CDR2 SNEGSKA (reference sequence). This CDR3 has 12 amino acids.